This TCR beta chain was retrieved from a study of Graves' ophthalmopathy and Graves' hyperthyroidism. This clonotype was counted only a few times. This CDR3 spans 11 amino acids. V shed 0 bases and J shed 8 bases, with 6 bases lying between them. Germline CDR1 and CDR2: SGHNT and YYREEE (reference sequence). From RNA, the CDR3 regions of TCR beta chains were amplified and sequenced. The first round was an RT-PCR with HTBI primers, and the second round was a multiplex PCR. Each CDR3 protein gets one entry after TCRdb re-called the multiplex PCR reads with MiXCR. Among over a million distinct CDR3 sequences, about 36% were seen once, and the ten largest hold 11%.

The V gene is TRBV5-4, the J gene TRBJ2-7; D unclear. The sequenced sample was peripheral blood or thyroid tissue (not recorded which). The origin of this receptor is an adult man with Graves' hyperthyroidism. CDR3 sequence reads: CASSLGSKQYF. The CDR3, as DNA: TGTGCCAGCAGCTTGGGGAGTAAGCAGTACTTC.